This T cell receptor (beta chain) came from a study of shared clonotypes between healthy human individuals. On the study more broadly: With ages of 18 to 49, the donors were two women and a few men. Study results and caveats: Limited genetic and exposure-history diversity came from having few donors.

A word on this clone: The antigen remains unidentified.

None of the donors, who were healthy HIV-negative adults, had recently had acute infections or vaccinations. Donors were Caucasian adults residing in Nashville, Tennessee, USA. The ends were cut back, 3 bases at V and 5 bases at J, with 13 bases in the middle. Germline-derived CDR1 and CDR2 are MNHNS and SASEGT. The CDR3 contains 15 residues. Sequencing used immunoSEQ multiplex PCR; TCRdb keeps in-frame clones, though not all of them. There are roughly 2.5 million clones in the sample; around nine tenths occur only once, and under 0.15% lies in the top ten. Sequencing was carried out using naive CD4+ T cells sorted from blood. Noted subset: CD45RA+ positively selected. The J gene is TRBJ2-2, the V gene TRBV6-1; TRBD1 might be the D (5 bases). This sequence was found in a man aged 18 to 29 in good health. CDR3 sequence: CASSERQGWTGELFF. CDR3 in DNA: TGTGCCAGCAGTGAGAGGCAGGGATGGACCGGGGAGCTGTTTTTT.